This is a list of T cell receptor beta chains from one sample in a study of CD8 T cells in Susac syndrome. A single record per CDR3 protein comes from TCRdb applying MiXCR to the immunoSEQ multiplex PCR reads. The data hold around 230,000 distinct CDR3 sequences, with almost 97% observed a single time. Material: CD4+ T cells from PBMCs. These receptors originate from a human donor with Susac syndrome. Both conserved end residues are part of each CDR3. The D gene is left open where the match is weak.

D gene,J gene,V gene,CDR3 protein
.,TRBJ2-5,TRBV5-1,CASGQTEREYF
.,TRBJ1-5,TRBV28,CASNGGGDPSNQPQHF
.,TRBJ1-2,TRBV19,CASSILEGRRYGYTF
.,TRBJ2-5,TRBV30,CAWSVGGGARETQYF
TRBD2,TRBJ2-7,TRBV6-4,CASNTSGSGDEQYF
TRBD2,TRBJ2-1,TRBV24-1,CATSLSGRNNEQFF
TRBD1,TRBJ1-1,TRBV4-1,CASSQDRDRVEVVNTEAFF
.,TRBJ2-1,TRBV21-1,CASSKVTRDRLASGEQFF
.,TRBJ1-2,TRBV2,CASSEGRPGYTF
.,TRBJ2-5,TRBV19,CASSMGSAGKYQETQYF
.,TRBJ2-5,TRBV11-3,CASSATRGQTQYF
.,TRBJ2-1,TRBV12-3/TRBV12-4,CASSLTKSVQFF
.,TRBJ2-1,TRBV20-1,CSAFHSTSSYNEQFF
.,TRBJ1-2,TRBV6-1,CASSEEPGEAYGYTF
.,TRBJ1-5,TRBV25-1,CASSEGGQPQHF
TRBD2,TRBJ2-7,TRBV20-1,CSAAAPSGFNEQYF
.,TRBJ2-1,TRBV25-1,CASRENTGTVDSEQFF
.,TRBJ2-5,TRBV7-9,CASSLAQPPRETQYF
TRBD1,TRBJ2-4,TRBV20-1,CSAAPAGTGLIQYF
.,TRBJ2-6,TRBV20-1,CSARPPSPGFGANVLTF
.,TRBJ1-4,TRBV20-1,CSARLFRNEKLFF
.,TRBJ1-3,TRBV11-1,CASSLSSGNTIYF
TRBD1,TRBJ2-7,TRBV25-1,CASSESRGRGHEQYF
.,TRBJ2-3,TRBV5-8,CASSFLSADTQYF
TRBD1,TRBJ2-7,TRBV5-1,CASSLVGQADYEQYF
TRBD1,TRBJ1-2,TRBV9,CASSVLGQGNWNGYTF
TRBD2,TRBJ2-7,TRBV2,CASSASGRAGREQYF
.,TRBJ2-7,TRBV30,CAWSVPHGHMSSYEQYF
TRBD2,TRBJ2-7,TRBV19,CASGGLAGVGEQYF
.,TRBJ1-2,TRBV20-1,CSAPGTETRPNYGYTF
TRBD2,TRBJ2-1,TRBV5-1,CASSPAGSSYNEQFF
.,TRBJ1-1,TRBV20-1,CSARSGNTEAFF
TRBD2,TRBJ2-7,TRBV10-3,CAIRLRESDYEQYF
.,TRBJ2-5,TRBV12-3/TRBV12-4,CASSFRASWPGKETQYF
TRBD1,TRBJ2-4,TRBV27,CASGLQGAKNIQYF
.,TRBJ2-3,TRBV5-4,CASSFQLADTQYF
TRBD1,TRBJ2-7,TRBV29-1,CSVEGQGEASYEQYF
.,TRBJ1-2,TRBV5-1,CASSRLGRGYGYTF
TRBD1,TRBJ1-1,TRBV2,CASLWEGATEAFF
.,TRBJ2-1,TRBV3-1,CASSRGNEQFF
TRBD2,TRBJ2-3,TRBV7-3,CASSLWSGSLDTQYF
.,TRBJ2-3,TRBV5-1,CASSWDATDTQYF
.,TRBJ2-7,TRBV29-1,CSVVEAKGNYEQYF
TRBD2,TRBJ2-1,TRBV12-5,CASGRYSGRAEFF
TRBD2,TRBJ2-1,TRBV7-9,CASSLELAGVPEQFF
TRBD1,TRBJ1-2,TRBV4-1,CASSQDQRQGDGYTF
TRBD1,TRBJ1-1,TRBV29-1,CSVELIQGARSAEAFF
TRBD2,TRBJ2-5,TRBV4-1,CASSQDKASGVAWQETQYF
.,TRBJ1-1,TRBV29-1,CSVARMNTEAFF
TRBD2,TRBJ2-7,TRBV6-5,CASSYRTSGEQYF
.,TRBJ1-2,TRBV3-1,CASSQGGGANYGYTF
.,TRBJ2-5,TRBV12-3/TRBV12-4,CASSLGREGGQETQYF
.,TRBJ1-1,TRBV6-2/TRBV6-3,CASSLYLGTTLTEAFF
.,TRBJ2-7,TRBV4-1,CASSQEVGDARVYVQYF
.,TRBJ2-5,TRBV13,CASSLEGPETQYF
.,TRBJ2-7,TRBV29-1,CSVEGQDLSYEQYF
.,TRBJ2-7,TRBV7-8,CASSSSRLNSYEQYF